This TCR beta chain appears in the sequencing data of a study of T cell responses to AZD1222 COVID-19 vaccine. V gave up 8 bases and J gave up 0 bases, with 14 bases separating them. Germline CDR1 and CDR2: LGHNT and FRNRAP. This CDR3 is built from 15 residues. Study-level results: Spike was spanned by vaccine-associated CD4 TCRs, with dominance at 160-218 and 743-854. Baseline serostatus was positive in only a handful of AZD1222 recipients.

Assay used: immunoSEQ multiplex PCR; TCRdb lists only in-frame clones, some missing. This sample carries approximately 90,000 clones, over 85% of them seen once, and the ten largest clones take 12%. In the case of this clone: What it binds is unknown.

The rearrangement links TRBV12-5 to TRBJ1-5, with D possibly matching TRBD1 (5 bases). The sequence was obtained from an adult in good health. The source material was peripheral blood, sampled on day 0 of AZD1222 vaccination. The DNA for the CDR3 is TGTGCTAGTACCCAGGGTGGGAGTAGCAATCAGCCCCAGCATTTT. This codes for CASTQGGSSNQPQHF.